The next 14 T cell receptor beta chains were all read from a single sample in a study of response to subunit inactivated influenza vaccine. TCRdb re-called the RT-PCR reads with MiXCR, one entry per CDR3 protein. The data contain roughly 760,000 distinct CDR3 sequences, over 20% of them singletons. The specimen comprised PBMCs from blood, sampled roughly 5 days after vaccination. The receptor set was obtained from a man aged 45-65 years who received an inactivated influenza vaccine.

The chain is built from TRBV20-1 and TRBJ2-7; 7 nucleotides match TRBD1. The trim removed 3 bases at V and 0 bases at J, leaving 8 bases unmatched. Germline V gene data show CDR1 as DFQATT and CDR2 as SNEGSKA (reference sequence). This CDR3 comprises 15 residues. This chain's CDR3 is CSASMLGQPSYEQYF. The CDR3, as DNA: TGCAGTGCTAGTATGTTGGGACAGCCCTCCTACGAGCAGTACTTC.

About this clonotype: The junction departs from germline at one end; a sequencing error may be responsible. The rearrangement uses TRBV7-8 and TRBJ1-2; TRBD1 agrees at 8 bases. This CDR3 region has 15 residues. Germline CDR1 is SGHVS and CDR2 is FQNEAQ. The CDR3, as DNA: TGTGCCACCAGCACCCGGACAGGGATGAACTATGGCTACACCTTC. This gives the protein CATSTRTGMNYGYTF.

The V call is TRBV4-3, the J call TRBJ2-2; 9 bases fit TRBD2. CDR3 size: 16 residues. With V trimmed by 0 bases and J by 3 bases, 2 bases remained unmatched. Germline V gene sequence: CDR1 LGHNA, CDR2 YSLEER. CDR3 amino acids: CASSQDPSGDTGELFF. DNA of the CDR3: TGCGCCAGCAGCCAAGATCCTAGCGGGGACACCGGGGAGCTGTTTTTT.

This clonotype was seen a few times. The chain employs TRBV29-1 and TRBJ2-6, with 9 bases aligning to TRBD1. The V gene's germline CDR1 is SQVTM and CDR2 ANQGSEA. Trimming removed 7 bases from V and 0 bases from J; junction bases left unmatched: 7. This CDR3 has 16 amino acids. CDR3 amino acids: CSGGDRAPSGANVLTF. In DNA, the CDR3 is TGCAGCGGGGGGGACAGGGCCCCCTCTGGGGCCAACGTCCTGACTTTC.

This clonotype was counted between two and nine times. CDR3 sequence reads: CSARAGTSGRMAYEQYF. The DNA for the CDR3 is TGCAGTGCTAGGGCCGGGACTAGCGGGAGAATGGCCTACGAGCAGTACTTC. J is TRBJ2-7 and V is TRBV20-1; 14 bases agree with TRBD2. This CDR3 spans 17 amino acids. From germline, CDR1 is DFQATT and CDR2 SNEGSKA (reference sequence). V gave up 3 bases and J gave up 2 bases; unmatched junction bases: 9.

This clonotype was recorded a few times. The chain links TRBV27 to TRBJ2-5, with TRBD1 as a possible D gene (7 bases). Trimming left V 2 bases short and J 2 bases short, with 12 bases between. The germline V gene encodes CDR1 MNHEY and CDR2 SMNVEV (reference sequence). This CDR3 is 15 amino acids long. CDR3 in amino acids: CASSLAGQRQETQYF. CDR3 sequence (DNA): TGTGCCAGCAGTTTAGCGGGACAGAGACAAGAGACCCAGTACTTC.

This clonotype turned up a few times. The chain carries TRBV4-3 and TRBJ2-7; D is unresolved. Trimming cost V 0 bases and J 6 bases, with 9 bases left between them. CDR3 size: 13 residues. From germline, CDR1 is LGHNA and CDR2 YSLEER. Written as DNA, the CDR3 is TGCGCCAGCAGCCAAGATCTCGGGCCCGAGCAGTACTTC. Protein sequence: CASSQDLGPEQYF.

The J gene is TRBJ2-1, the V gene TRBV27, with D unresolved. CDR3 length: 15 amino acids. V was clipped by 4 bases and J by 10 bases, with 20 bases between them. CDR1 MNHEY and CDR2 SMNVEV come from the germline V gene (reference sequence). The CDR3 bases are TGTGCCAGCAGTTCTCCCCACACCCAGGAAAACGAGCAGTTCTTC. This codes for CASSSPHTQENEQFF.

This sequence joins TRBV4-2 and TRBJ2-3; either TRBD1 or TRBD2 may fit D (6 bases each). The CDR3 totals 15 residues. Germline V gene lookup returns CDR1 LGHNA and CDR2 YNFKEQ. The V end lost 1 base, the J end lost 5 bases, and 13 bases lay between the germline ends. The CDR3 sequence is CASSQARGREDTQYF. The CDR3 nucleotides are TGTGCCAGCAGCCAAGCCCGGGGGCGGGAAGATACGCAGTATTTT.

The gene calls are TRBV2 and TRBJ2-1, with 7 bases aligning to TRBD2. Germline V gene sequence: CDR1 SNHLY, CDR2 FYNNEI. Germline trimming cut 6 bases from V and 10 bases from J; bases unmatched to any gene: 6. This CDR3 is 12 amino acids long. The DNA of the CDR3 is TGTGCCAGCAGAGGACTAGTAGGCGAGCAGTTCTTC. It encodes CASRGLVGEQFF.

J is TRBJ2-6 and V is TRBV6-2 or TRBV6-3; no firm D call. The CDR3 consists of 16 residues. CDR1 MNHEY and CDR2 SVGEGT come from the germline V gene. V lost 2 bases, J lost 0 bases, and 8 bases lay in between. The CDR3 sequence: CASSYPGSSGANVLTF. The CDR3 bases are TGTGCCAGCAGTTACCCTGGAAGCTCTGGGGCCAACGTCCTGACTTTC.

The genes are TRBV2 and TRBJ2-4; no firm D call. CDR3 length: 13 residues. Germline assignment: CDR1 SNHLY and CDR2 FYNNEI. The V gene lost 2 bases and the J gene lost 16 bases, with 18 bases spanning the gap. The CDR3 DNA sequence: TGTGCCAGCAGTGAACTTGGTGTCCCGGGTGGCTACTTC. Its protein product is CASSELGVPGGYF.

This clonotype was seen a few times. The chain carries TRBV12-3 or TRBV12-4 and TRBJ2-7; D unresolved. The CDR3 has 13 amino acids. V lost 1 base, J lost 3 bases, and 7 bases lay in between. CDR3 DNA: TGTGCCAGCAGTTTAGAATTGCGCTACGAGCAGTACTTC. Protein product: CASSLELRYEQYF.

This clonotype was detected only a few times. The gene calls are TRBV5-1 and TRBJ2-1, with 16 bases identical to TRBD2. Germline values: CDR1 SGHRS, CDR2 YFSETQ. The CDR3 consists of 18 residues. With V trimmed by 0 bases and J by 8 bases, 8 bases remained unmatched. CDR3 sequence (DNA): TGCGCCAGCAGCTTGGAAACGGGACTAGCGGGAGGGAACGATGAGCAGTTCTTC. This translates into CASSLETGLAGGNDEQFF.